These 18 T cell receptor beta chains share one sample of origin, sequenced in a study of post-analysis software for immune sequencing data. General study results and limits: Patients showed TRBV5-6, TRBV5-1 and TRBV20-1 among a few TRBV segments more frequent than in controls.

Unique molecular identifiers featured in each of the TCR beta cDNA libraries. TCRdb analysed the PCR reads with MiXCR anew, one entry per CDR3 protein. Seen here are roughly 570,000 distinct CDR3 sequences, about a third observed once, and the top ten hold around 6.1%. No antigen is known for these receptors. The sequenced sample consisted of blood. These receptors were collected from a girl aged 2 to 17 with multiple sclerosis.

This clonotype was counted only a few times. The J gene is TRBJ2-5, the V gene TRBV7-2; 12 nucleotides align to TRBD2. This CDR3 has 18 amino acids. Germline values: CDR1 SGHTA, CDR2 FQGNSA. Trimming removed 2 bases from V and 5 bases from J; junction bases left unmatched: 12. The CDR3 protein is CASSLFPFASGGAETQYF. CDR3 in DNA: TGTGCCAGCAGCTTATTCCCCTTTGCTAGCGGGGGGGCGGAGACCCAGTACTTC.

The chain links TRBV15 to TRBJ2-7; 7 bases fit TRBD1. The trim removed 6 bases at V and 4 bases at J, leaving 9 bases unmatched. The CDR3 loop spans 14 amino acids. Germline V lookup: CDR1 LNHNV, CDR2 YYDKDF (reference sequence). The CDR3 here is CATSSSRGRYEQYF. In DNA, the CDR3 is TGTGCCACCAGTAGCTCGAGGGGGCGGTACGAGCAGTACTTC.

This chain joins TRBV3-1 and TRBJ1-5, with a weak D call TRBD1 (5 bases). V was trimmed by 5 bases and J by 5 bases, leaving 22 bases between them. The CDR3 is 17 residues long. The germline CDR1 and CDR2 sequences are LGHDT and YNNKEL (reference sequence). The DNA for the CDR3 is TGTGCCAGCAGCACCGGAGACGGGCTACCCAGGGATCAGCCCCAGCATTTT. It is translated as CASSTGDGLPRDQPQHF.

The chain combines TRBV29-1 with TRBJ2-7; TRBD2 might be the D (5 bases). The CDR3 sequence is 12 residues long. The V end was cut by 5 bases, the J end by 1 base, with 9 bases between. Germline CDR1 and CDR2: SQVTM and ANQGSEA. The CDR3 sequence: CSVSRGSYEQYF. The CDR3 nucleotides read TGCAGCGTTTCACGGGGTTCCTACGAGCAGTACTTC.

This chain uses TRBV9 with TRBJ2-1; D is tentatively TRBD1 or TRBD2 (5 bases each). The CDR3 runs to 17 residues. Trimming took 4 bases from V and 6 from J, leaving 23 bases between them. Germline-derived CDR1 and CDR2 are SGDLS and YYNGEE. The CDR3 nucleotides are TGTGCCAGCAGCCCGAGGGTCCCGCAGGGATCTACCAATGAGCAGTTCTTC. It specifies CASSPRVPQGSTNEQFF.

This clonotype was seen at least ten times. The chain recombines TRBV28 with TRBJ2-1; D is ambiguous. The CDR3 is 14 amino acids. CDR1 is MDHEN, CDR2 SYDVKM, per germline. Trimming shortened V by 5 bases and J by 5 bases, and 13 bases separated the two germline ends. The DNA for the CDR3 is TGTGCCAGCAGTAAATGGGCACAGCACAATGAGCAGTTCTTC. This translates into CASSKWAQHNEQFF.

This clonotype has a count of ten or more. The chain combines TRBV4-1 with TRBJ2-7; D is ambiguous. The germline gives CDR1 MGHRA, CDR2 YSYEKL. V gave up 0 bases and J gave up 9 bases, with 9 bases separating them. The CDR3 spans 12 residues. CDR3 amino acids: CASSQDGVVQYF. The CDR3 bases are TGCGCCAGCAGCCAAGATGGGGTTGTGCAGTACTTC.

V usage is TRBV11-1 and J usage is TRBJ2-7; 13 nucleotides line up with TRBD2. Germline V gene lookup returns CDR1 SGHAT and CDR2 FQDESV (reference sequence). This CDR3 is 17 amino acids long. V was clipped by 5 bases and J by 0 bases; unmatched bases: 7. The CDR3: CASSRTSGGLNSYEQYF. The CDR3 coding sequence is TGTGCCAGCAGCCGGACTAGCGGGGGTCTTAACTCCTACGAGCAGTACTTC.

In this sample, this clonotype turned up a few times. This sequence joins TRBV7-9 and TRBJ1-1, with 10 bases identical to TRBD1. The CDR3 has 18 residues. CDR1 is SEHNR and CDR2 is FQNEAQ in the germline V gene (reference sequence). V trimming: 3 bases; J trimming: 3 bases; junction bases outside the gene matches: 13. The CDR3 DNA sequence: TGTGCCAGCAGCTTCGGGACAGGGGTTAACTCGAAGCACACTGAAGCTTTCTTT. Residues: CASSFGTGVNSKHTEAFF.

The chain couples TRBV3-1 to TRBJ2-3, with D unclear. V lost 5 bases and J 1 base, leaving 7 bases between the germline ends. CDR3 length: 13 residues. CDR1 LGHDT and CDR2 YNNKEL come from the germline V gene (reference sequence). The CDR3 spells CASSYRGTDTQYF. The CDR3 DNA reads as TGTGCCAGCAGCTACCGTGGCACAGATACGCAGTATTTT.

This clonotype was seen only a few times. This chain uses TRBV7-2 with TRBJ2-3, with TRBD2 matching 11 bases. This CDR3 is built from 15 residues. With 7 bases clipped from V and 2 bases from J, the junction kept 5 bases outside the gene matches. In germline, CDR1 is SGHTA, CDR2 FQGNSA. The CDR3 coding sequence is TGTGCCAGCAAGAGACTAGCGGGGATCACAGATACGCAGTATTTT. Encoded protein: CASKRLAGITDTQYF.

The V call is TRBV2, the J call TRBJ1-2; D gene uncertain. Germline CDR1 reads SNHLY; CDR2 reads FYNNEI. V lost 6 bases and J lost 3, with 14 bases in between. CDR3 length: 14 amino acids. The CDR3 nucleotides read TGTGCCAGCAGGAAGGACGTTTCCGACTATGGCTACACCTTC. Its translation is CASRKDVSDYGYTF.

The chain links TRBV4-2 to TRBJ1-2; D perhaps matches TRBD1 (5 bases). The CDR3 has 15 amino acids. The ends were cut back, 0 bases at V and 4 bases at J, with 12 bases in the middle. Looked up from germline, CDR1 is LGHNA and CDR2 is YNFKEQ. The CDR3, as DNA: TGTGCCAGCAGCCAAGAGGGCAGGGCGGGCTATGGCTACACCTTC. It yields the protein CASSQEGRAGYGYTF.

V is TRBV29-1 and J is TRBJ1-1; a weak D match, TRBD1 (5 bases). The germline V gene has CDR1 SQVTM and CDR2 ANQGSEA. Trimming removed 4 bases from V and 0 bases from J, with 9 bases in between. The length of the CDR3 is 13 residues. CDR3 bases: TGCAGCGTTGTTCGGGACCTGAACACTGAAGCTTTCTTT. Translation: CSVVRDLNTEAFF.

V and J are TRBV27 and TRBJ2-4; D is undetermined. The V gene's germline CDR1 is MNHEY and CDR2 SMNVEV (reference sequence). Trimming removed 2 bases from V and 3 bases from J, with 20 bases in between. The CDR3 contains 18 residues. CDR3 in amino acids: CASSLSWVMKSHKNIQYF. The CDR3 coding sequence is TGTGCCAGCAGTTTAAGTTGGGTGATGAAGTCCCACAAAAACATTCAGTACTTC.

The V gene is TRBV20-1, the J gene TRBJ2-5, with 11 bases identical to TRBD1. The CDR3 spans 15 residues. V lost 2 bases to trimming and J lost 7 bases; unmatched junction nucleotides: 9. Germline lookup yields CDR1 DFQATT and CDR2 SNEGSKA (reference sequence). CDR3 in amino acids: CSARRTGGAQGTQYF. The CDR3 coding sequence is TGCAGTGCTAGAAGGACAGGGGGCGCCCAGGGGACCCAGTACTTC.

In regard to this clonotype: Sequence at one end of the junction differs from germline and may be a read error. The V call is TRBV20-1, the J call TRBJ1-2, with 8 bases matching TRBD1. The CDR3 is 18 residues long. Germline CDR1 reads DFQATT; CDR2 reads SNEGSKA (reference sequence). The CDR3 loop is CSARGARGQGVLNCGYTF. The DNA for the CDR3 is TGCAGCGCTAGAGGGGCCCGAGGACAGGGAGTCCTTAACTGTGGCTACACCTTC.

This clonotype was recorded a few times. This chain joins TRBV6-6 and TRBJ2-3; 8 bases fit TRBD1. The CDR3 contains 14 residues. Germline V gene sequence: CDR1 MNHNY, CDR2 SVGAGI (reference sequence). Trimming took 5 bases from V and 3 from J; bases not matched to a gene: 4. DNA for the CDR3: TGTGCCAGCAGTCGACAGGGGAGGACAGATACGCAGTATTTT. Translated, it gives CASSRQGRTDTQYF.